This TCR beta chain emerged from a study of cytomegalovirus exposure and HLA in healthy donors. The wider study: Tens of millions of unique TCRs, all from HLA-typed donors, were included in an early release of the data. Findings and limits, study-wide: Highly shared sequence variants in one cluster were likely a sequencing artifact.

This CDR3 contains 18 residues. The germline gives CDR1 SGHTA, CDR2 FQGNSA. J gave up 1 base and V 2 bases, and 9 bases lay outside the gene matches. Notes on this clone: Its antigen remains unknown.

Vbeta (60) and Jbeta (13) primers were used in the PCR. Sequenced by immunoSEQ multiplex PCR; TCRdb stores in-frame clones only, minus some. The sample has roughly 120,000 clones, roughly 77% seen once. The V and J genes are TRBV7-2 and TRBJ1-1, with 11 bases lining up with TRBD1. The sequence came from a man between 45 and 60 years old in good health and CMV-seropositive. The sample consisted of PBMCs. The DNA of the CDR3 is TGTGCCAGCAGCTTATCAGGACAGGGGGCGCATCGGAACACTGAAGCTTTCTTT. Amino acid sequence: CASSLSGQGAHRNTEAFF.